This section outlines one T cell receptor (beta chain) sequence together with its context. What it recognizes is unknown. The data derive from a study of cytomegalovirus exposure and HLA in healthy donors. About the study: From 190 million or so T cells, an earlier analysis saw approximately 110 million unique TCR beta sequences.

13 Jbeta primers and 60 Vbeta primers were used for the PCR. Method: immunoSEQ multiplex PCR; TCRdb's copy keeps in-frame clones and lacks some. The sample has about 77,000 clones. Notes on the study in general: In a later analysis, CMV-associated beta chains were mostly HLA-associated, it appeared. Upon later analysis, HLA-associated TCR beta chains proved more clonally expanded than other, equally common chains. An ancestry cluster, one associated with Asian ancestry, reportedly showed fewer N-insertions than the 666-donor mean in a later analysis.

Per the germline V gene, CDR1 is SGHRS and CDR2 is YFSETQ. CDR3 length: 14 amino acids. V was pared by 0 bases and J by 7 bases, with 8 bases between. Sequenced: PBMCs. This receptor was identified in a man in his fifties or sixties in good health and CMV-seropositive. The chain carries TRBV5-1 and TRBJ1-6; D not resolved. CDR3 in DNA: TGCGCCAGCAGCTTGGAATCCCGGAATTCACCCCTCCACTTT. This gives the protein CASSLESRNSPLHF.